This TCR beta chain was identified in a study of T-cell reconstitution after alpha-beta-depleted transplantation in children. Overall study findings and caveats: T-cell counts and diversity were attributed mostly to newly produced T cells one year after transplant. By about two months after transplant, alpha-beta T cells reportedly arose from several hundred graft clones that had expanded.

Germline V lookup: CDR1 SGHRS, CDR2 YFSETQ. The CDR3 is made up of 16 amino acids. V lost 0 bases and J lost 1, with 11 bases in between. A remark on this clonotype: Its antigen is unknown.

Unique molecular identifiers tagged the TCRbeta library. TCRdb used MiXCR to reprocess the PCR reads, holding one entry per CDR3 protein. The sample includes about 300,000 distinct CDR3 sequences, around a tenth seen only once; the top ten take 7% to 9.5%. This sequence joins TRBV5-1 and TRBJ1-3; possible D gene TRBD1, 5 bases. The origin of this receptor is a boy in the first two years of life with acute myeloid leukemia, due to receive a stem cell transplant. The specimen comprised PBMCs, sampled before TCRalphabeta/CD19-depleted stem cell transplant. CDR3 sequence (DNA): TGCGCCAGCAGCTTGGACCCAGGGAGGTCTGGAAACACCATATATTTT. Its translation is CASSLDPGRSGNTIYF.